This T cell receptor beta chain was found in a study of T-cell reconstitution after alpha-beta-depleted transplantation in children. Study outcomes and limitations: Alpha-beta T cells present about two months after transplant were reported to originate from several hundred expanded graft clones. From surviving recipient T cells and thymic progenitors came the high day-60 TCRbeta diversity observed in some patients.

This clonotype appeared many times. Its antigen remains unidentified. V shed 0 bases and J shed 6 bases, with 11 bases lying between them. CDR3 length: 14 amino acids. Germline V gene sequence: CDR1 ENHRY, CDR2 SYGVKD. TCRbeta library preparation incorporated unique molecular identifiers. TCRdb used MiXCR to reprocess the PCR reads, holding one entry per CDR3 protein. The sample carries around 600,000 distinct CDR3 sequences, roughly 24% recorded once. This sequence originates from a boy under two years old who had a stem cell transplant for acute myeloid leukemia, so the T cells may come from the graft donor. Sequences were derived from PBMCs, mostly from graft donor cells, sampled 360 days after TCRalphabeta/CD19-depleted stem cell transplant. The genes are TRBV10-3 and TRBJ1-1, with a possible D match to TRBD1 (6 bases). The CDR3 DNA is TGTGCCATCAGTGAGTCTAATGGACAGCCTGAAGCTTTCTTT. Encoded protein: CAISESNGQPEAFF.